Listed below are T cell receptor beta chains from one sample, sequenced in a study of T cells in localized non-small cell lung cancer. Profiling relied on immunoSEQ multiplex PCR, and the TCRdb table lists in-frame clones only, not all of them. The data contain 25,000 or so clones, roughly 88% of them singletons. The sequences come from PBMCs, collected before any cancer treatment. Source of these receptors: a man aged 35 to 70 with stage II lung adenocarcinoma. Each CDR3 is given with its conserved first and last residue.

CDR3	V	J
CAWTQEGYRVIHEQFF	TRBV30	TRBJ2-1
CAWMPVSSYNEQFF	TRBV30	TRBJ2-1
CASSFPGNNQPQHF	TRBV7-2	TRBJ1-5
CASSLPDREAEAFF	TRBV5-4	TRBJ1-1
CAAAVSPLYEQYF	TRBV10-2	TRBJ2-7
CASRGQGAAKNIQYF	TRBV6-6	TRBJ2-4
CASSPDSSGTEAFF	TRBV5-4	TRBJ1-1
CASSFSRGWNGELFF	TRBV27	TRBJ2-2
CASRRDWDNEQFF	TRBV25-1	TRBJ2-1
CASSYSPGRGTDTQYF	TRBV6-5	TRBJ2-3
CASSIDRGRYNEQFF	TRBV19	TRBJ2-1
CASRHTRSATDTQYF	TRBV6-6	TRBJ2-3
CASSKLFGYNEQFF	TRBV9	TRBJ2-1
CASSHDGGSSYEQYF	TRBV4-3	TRBJ2-7
CASSDDTSGSSEQYF	TRBV5-4	TRBJ2-7
CASSLGGEQPQHF	TRBV7-9	TRBJ1-5
CASSQASSGWYTDTQYF	TRBV4-1	TRBJ2-3
CASIPPNRANTGELFF	TRBV7-2	TRBJ2-2
CAISVGRDEKLFF	TRBV10-3	TRBJ1-4
CASSLELTGGIETQYF	TRBV5-5	TRBJ2-5
CASSDRGSGNTIYF	TRBV27	TRBJ1-3
CASSPRVTEAFF	TRBV7-9	TRBJ1-1
CASSLWQDPYNEQFF	TRBV7-8	TRBJ2-1
CASSRRDQKYF	TRBV11-2	TRBJ2-7
CASSQVAGSNEKLFF	TRBV14	TRBJ1-4
CASSQEKTGNTEAFF	TRBV4-2	TRBJ1-1
CASTSTGSGANVLTF	TRBV5-1	TRBJ2-6
CASSLPAGAQYF	TRBV5-1	TRBJ2-3
CASSQVDDGYTF	TRBV4-2	TRBJ1-2
CASSVLAEDTQYF	TRBV6-4	TRBJ2-3
CASSSTQGPGELFF	TRBV5-1	TRBJ2-2
CASSLAVSQETQYF	TRBV7-2	TRBJ2-5
CASSEAATGIYEQYF	TRBV6-1	TRBJ2-7
CASSAARSNYGYTF	TRBV9	TRBJ1-2
CASSESGIRGQPQHF	TRBV6-1	TRBJ1-5
CASSYRTARGYEQYF	TRBV6-5	TRBJ2-7
CASSTRSSYNEQFF	TRBV18	TRBJ2-1
CASSWGQDPGGYTF	TRBV5-5	TRBJ1-2
CASSQRPDYGYTF	TRBV7-2	TRBJ1-2
CASSPYRGGTDTQYF	TRBV4-3	TRBJ2-3
CASSPTDYGYTF	TRBV6-5	TRBJ1-2
CASSPGLDEQFF	TRBV5-1	TRBJ2-1
CASSDNWTNNEQFF	TRBV7-2	TRBJ2-1
CASSLAGSLTGELFF	TRBV5-4	TRBJ2-2
CAWRGRGFGNTIYF	TRBV30	TRBJ1-3
CASSLAGGVPNEQFF	TRBV5-6	TRBJ2-1